The clone carrying this T cell receptor beta chain was counted many times. The CDR3 consists of 15 residues. Trimming took off 4 bases at V and 0 bases at J, with 10 bases between the two ends. Looked up from germline, CDR1 is LNHDA and CDR2 is SQIVND (reference sequence). Orbital computed tomography and thyroid ultrasound, together with serum TRAb and thyroxine and clinical symptoms, were used for diagnoses. There were TCR beta CDR3 regions amplified from RNA transcripts. First-round RT-PCR of the TCR CDR3 relied on the HTBI primer set. From the multiplex PCR reads, TCRdb called clonotypes with MiXCR, one entry per CDR3 protein. Of about 59,000 distinct CDR3 sequences in the sample, roughly 50% were seen once. The data originate from a study of T cells in Graves' hyperthyroidism and ophthalmopathy.

The chain couples TRBV19 to TRBJ1-3; D is ambiguous. This TCR was recovered from an older woman with Graves' ophthalmopathy. Sequenced sample: blood. The chain's CDR3 is CASSTGRGSGNTIYF. CDR3 bases: TGTGCCAGTAGTACTGGACGTGGCTCTGGAAACACCATATATTTT.